The 20 T cell receptor beta chains given below trace back to one sample, sequenced in a study of blood T cells in healthy people across ages. Through a sample-barcoded 5' primer and a J-beta primer mix, a second PCR was run for about 6 to 11 cycles. TCRdb re-analysed the 5' RACE reads in MiXCR, keeping a single row per CDR3 protein. The profile covers about 620,000 distinct CDR3 sequences, with 45% to 60% appearing a single time and roughly 14% taken by the ten largest. The sequenced material came from blood. These TCRs come from a woman of 80 years or more in good health.

Regarding this clonotype: One base away lies a much larger clone, so this may be a sequencing read error. In nucleotides, the CDR3 is TGTGCCAGCAGCCAACTCGAGACGTCCTACAATGAGCAGTTCTTC. Amino acid sequence: CASSQLETSYNEQFF. The gene calls are TRBV4-2 and TRBJ2-1; no clear D. The CDR3 runs to 15 residues. Per the germline V gene, CDR1 is LGHNA and CDR2 is YNFKEQ. V was cut by 2 bases and J by 1 base, with 9 bases left in between.

V gene TRBV29-1 combines with J gene TRBJ2-3, with 11 bases aligning to TRBD1. CDR3 length equals 14 residues. The trim removed 7 bases at V and 4 bases at J, leaving 7 bases unmatched. From germline, CDR1 is SQVTM and CDR2 ANQGSEA. The CDR3 DNA reads TGCAGCGCAGGCGGGACAGGGGGGTCAGATACGCAGTATTTT. Translation gives CSAGGTGGSDTQYF.

The rearrangement uses TRBV27 and TRBJ1-6; TRBD1 matches at 7 bases. CDR1 MNHEY and CDR2 SMNVEV come from the germline V gene (reference sequence). CDR3 length: 13 amino acids. V was pared by 7 bases and J by 8 bases, with 5 bases of the junction left unmatched. The CDR3 bases are TGTGCCAGCAAAGGGGGCGTTGATTCACCCCTCCACTTT. Translation gives CASKGGVDSPLHF.

This clonotype was seen repeatedly, ten times or more. This chain joins TRBV5-1 and TRBJ2-6; unclear D gene. Deletions cut 3 bases from V and 2 bases from J, with 12 bases between. This CDR3 region has 16 residues. Per the germline V gene, CDR1 is SGHRS and CDR2 is YFSETQ. CDR3 in amino acids: CASSSARVAGANVLTF. In DNA, the CDR3 is TGCGCCAGCAGCTCGGCCCGGGTTGCTGGGGCCAACGTCCTGACTTTC.

CDR3 DNA: TGTGCCAGCAGCACCCAGACAGGAGAGAACTATGGCTACACCTTC. Translation: CASSTQTGENYGYTF. V is TRBV4-2 and J is TRBJ1-2, with D maybe TRBD1 (6 bases). V lost 5 bases and J 2 bases, leaving 15 bases between the germline ends. Germline V gene lookup returns CDR1 LGHNA and CDR2 YNFKEQ. The CDR3 runs to 15 residues.

About this clonotype: Sequence at one end of the junction differs from germline and may be a read error. This chain links TRBV7-2 with TRBJ2-7; possibly TRBD2 for D (5 bases). Germline V CDR1 and CDR2: SGHTA, FQGNSA. The CDR3 is made up of 15 amino acids. Here the CDR3 DNA reads TGTGCCAGCAGCATAGCAACGGGGTCCTACAATGAGCAGTACTTC. Translation: CASSIATGSYNEQYF. The full variable domain, in which reference TRBV7-2 and TRBJ2-7 provide the parts outside the CDR3, is GAGVSQSPSNKVTEKGKDVELRCDPISGHTALYWYRQSLGQGLEFLIYFQGNSAPDKSGLPSDRFSAERTGGSVSTLTIQRTQQEDSAVYLCASSIATGSYNEQYFGPGTRLTVT.

This clonotype was picked up many times. The rearrangement links TRBV4-1 to TRBJ2-3, with D possibly being TRBD1 (6 bases). The V gene lost 0 bases and the J gene lost 5 bases, with 9 bases spanning the gap. The CDR3 loop spans 14 amino acids. Germline lookup yields CDR1 MGHRA and CDR2 YSYEKL. CDR3 DNA: TGCGCCAGCAGCCAAGACAACAGGGAAGATACGCAGTATTTT. Translated, it gives CASSQDNREDTQYF.

The CDR3: CATSRDPWDSSPLHF. The CDR3 DNA reads as TGTGCCACCAGCAGAGATCCCTGGGACTCGTCACCCCTCCACTTT. This chain links TRBV15 with TRBJ1-6, with a weak D call TRBD1 (5 bases). V lost 0 bases, J lost 10 bases, and 13 bases lay in between. Per the germline V gene, CDR1 is LNHNV and CDR2 is YYDKDF (reference sequence). The CDR3 has 15 amino acids.

The chain links TRBV5-1 to TRBJ1-5, with 8 nucleotides matching TRBD1. With 0 bases clipped from V and 5 bases from J, the junction kept 4 bases outside the gene matches. The CDR3 contains 15 residues. The germline CDR1 and CDR2 sequences are SGHRS and YFSETQ. CDR3 DNA sequence: TGCGCCAGCAGCTTGGAGGGCAGGGGGCATCAGCCCCAGCATTTT. This encodes CASSLEGRGHQPQHF. Full variable domain (rest looked up from reference TRBV5-1 and TRBJ1-5): KAGVTQTPRYLIKTRGQQVTLSCSPISGHRSVSWYQQTPGQGLQFLFEYFSETQRNKGNFPGRFSGRQFSNSRSEMNVSTLELGDSALYLCASSLEGRGHQPQHFGDGTRLSIL.

The sample holds many counts of this clonotype. This rearrangement joins TRBV11-2 to TRBJ2-3, with TRBD2 identical over 10 bases. The CDR3 runs 16 residues. After removal of 5 bases from V and 2 bases from J, the junction contained 7 bases not matched to a gene. Germline values: CDR1 SGHAT, CDR2 FQNNGV. CDR3 region: CASSVLAGATTDTQYF. The DNA of the CDR3 is TGTGCCAGCAGCGTCCTAGCGGGAGCGACCACAGATACGCAGTATTTT.

The chain uses TRBV6-6 and TRBJ1-2; 12 nucleotides match TRBD1. The germline V gene encodes CDR1 MNHNY and CDR2 SVGAGI (reference sequence). The CDR3 is 15 residues long. V lost 7 bases and J lost 7; bases outside the gene matches: 10. This CDR3 reads CASTQAGQGASGYTF. The CDR3 DNA sequence: TGTGCCAGCACTCAGGCGGGACAGGGGGCCAGTGGCTACACCTTC.

This rearrangement joins TRBV6-5 to TRBJ2-5, with TRBD1 identical over 8 bases. V shed 6 bases, J shed 1 base, and the junction held 10 bases outside the gene matches. This CDR3 has 16 amino acids. Germline loops: CDR1 MNHEY, CDR2 SVGAGI. The CDR3 DNA is TGTGCCAGCAGCCGCGCGCCCGGGACAGGCCAAGAGACCCAGTACTTC. Its protein product is CASSRAPGTGQETQYF.

The genes are TRBV4-3 and TRBJ2-4; 7 positions match TRBD1. The closer fit of TRBJ2-7 to the DNA end suggests the J call may be wrong. Germline V gene data show CDR1 as LGHNA and CDR2 as YSLEER. The CDR3 length is 15 residues. Written as DNA, the CDR3 is TGCGCCAGCAGCCAAACTCGGGACAGCCTGTACGAGCAGTACTTC. This translates into CASSQTRDSLYEQYF.

This clonotype is a singleton in its sample. This may come from a read error, since a much larger clone is one base off. This sequence joins TRBV7-3 and TRBJ2-1; 11 bases agree with TRBD2. After removal of 3 bases from V and 6 bases from J, the junction contained 4 bases not matched to a gene. This CDR3 contains 15 residues. Per the germline V gene, CDR1 is SGHTA and CDR2 is FQGTGA. The CDR3 loop is CASSFGTSGCNEQFF. CDR3 nucleotides: TGTGCCAGCAGCTTCGGGACTAGCGGATGCAATGAGCAGTTCTTC.

The sample holds a few counts of this clonotype. The V and J genes are TRBV12-3 or TRBV12-4 and TRBJ2-7; 10 nucleotides agree with TRBD1. This CDR3 has 14 residues. J lost 4 bases, V lost 5 bases, and 5 bases had no gene match. CDR3 coding DNA: TGTGCCAGCAGTCAGAGACAGGGGGCTTACGAGCAGTACTTC. It specifies CASSQRQGAYEQYF.

This rearrangement joins TRBV2 to TRBJ1-4; no firm D call. Looked up from germline, CDR1 is SNHLY and CDR2 is FYNNEI. The germline V and J ends were trimmed by 6 bases and 0 bases, with 11 bases remaining between them. The CDR3 has 15 residues. The CDR3 bases are TGTGCCAGCAGGCGAGGTGGGCCAACTAATGAAAAACTGTTTTTT. Its translation: CASRRGGPTNEKLFF.

The CDR3 here is CASTQGGGTEQFF. The CDR3 region has the DNA TGTGCCAGCACTCAGGGGGGGGGGACTGAGCAGTTCTTC. The chain is built from TRBV6-6 and TRBJ2-1; D tentatively reads TRBD1 or TRBD2 (7 bases each). Germline V gives CDR1 MNHNY, CDR2 SVGAGI (reference sequence). V lost 7 bases to trimming and J lost 9 bases, with 16 bases between them. The CDR3 runs to 13 residues.

This clonotype showed up many times. The CDR3 region has the DNA TGTGCCAGCAGCTTAGGAGGATCCAATTCACCCCTCCACTTT. Translating it yields CASSLGGSNSPLHF. The chain uses TRBV11-3 and TRBJ1-6; D unclear. This CDR3 contains 14 residues. The germline gives CDR1 SGHNT, CDR2 YENEEA. Trimming stripped 1 base from V and 7 bases from J, with 8 bases between. The variable domain in full, completed from reference TRBV11-3 and TRBJ1-6, reads EAGVVQSPRYKIIEKKQPVAFWCNPISGHNTLYWYLQNLGQGPELLIRYENEEAVDDSQLPKDRFSAERLKGVDSTLKIQPAELGDSAVYLCASSLGGSNSPLHFGNGTRLTVT.

This clonotype was found many times. The rearrangement links TRBV20-1 to TRBJ2-1, with D possibly TRBD2 on 7 matching bases. Trimming took off 5 bases at V and 8 bases at J, with 13 bases between the two ends. CDR3 length equals 12 residues. CDR1 and CDR2 from the germline V gene are DFQATT and SNEGSKA (reference sequence). The CDR3 DNA reads TGCAGTGCTCCAAGGGGGGGGTATGAGCAGTTCTTC. Amino acids: CSAPRGGYEQFF.

This clonotype has just one count. CDR3 in amino acids: CSARDDRGDYGYTF. CDR3 nucleotide sequence: TGCAGTGCTAGAGATGACAGGGGGGACTATGGCTACACCTTC. This sequence joins TRBV20-1 and TRBJ1-2, with 9 bases fitting TRBD1. This CDR3 spans 14 amino acids. Germline CDR1 DFQATT, CDR2 SNEGSKA (reference sequence). J lost 3 bases, V lost 0 bases, and 2 bases had no gene match.